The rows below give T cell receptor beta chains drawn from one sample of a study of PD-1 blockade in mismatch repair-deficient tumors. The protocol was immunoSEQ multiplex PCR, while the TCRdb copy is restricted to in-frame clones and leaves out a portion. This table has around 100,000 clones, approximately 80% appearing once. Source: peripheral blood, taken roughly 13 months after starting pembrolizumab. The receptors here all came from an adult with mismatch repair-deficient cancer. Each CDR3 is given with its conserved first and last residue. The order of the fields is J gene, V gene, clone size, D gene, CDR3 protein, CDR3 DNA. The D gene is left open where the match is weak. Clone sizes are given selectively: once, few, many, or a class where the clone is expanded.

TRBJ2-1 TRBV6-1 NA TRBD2 CASSGLAGGPDEQFF TGTGCCAGCAGTGGACTAGCGGGAGGGCCCGATGAGCAGTTCTTC
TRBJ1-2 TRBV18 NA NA CASSPRLRDGHTMSEIYGYTF TGTGCCAGCTCACCCCGCCTCAGAGACGGTCATACCATGTCTGAAATCTATGGCTACACCTTC
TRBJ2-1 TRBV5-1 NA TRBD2 CASSSGLAGVNEQFF TGCGCCAGCAGCTCCGGACTAGCGGGAGTCAATGAGCAGTTCTTC
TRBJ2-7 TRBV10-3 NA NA CAISEQSPYEQYF TGTGCCATCAGTGAGCAGAGCCCGTACGAGCAGTACTTC
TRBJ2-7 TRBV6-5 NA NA CASSYKTALYF TGTGCCAGCAGTTATAAGACCGCCCTTTACTTC
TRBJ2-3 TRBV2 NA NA CASNKRVPDTQYF TGTGCCAGCAATAAAAGGGTGCCAGATACGCAGTATTTT
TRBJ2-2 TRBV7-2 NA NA CASSSRQGGVTGELFF TGTGCCAGCAGCTCAAGACAGGGAGGTGTAACCGGGGAGCTGTTTTTT
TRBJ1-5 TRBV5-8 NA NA CASSLRTAKFSNQPQHF TGTGCCAGCAGCTTACGGACAGCTAAGTTTAGCAATCAGCCCCAGCATTTT
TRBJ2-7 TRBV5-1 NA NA CASSLAGGFSYEQYF TGCGCCAGCAGCTTGGCTGGCGGATTCTCCTACGAGCAGTACTTC
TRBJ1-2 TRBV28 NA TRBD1 CASIRSGTEGYGYTF TGTGCCAGCATCCGTTCCGGGACAGAAGGGTATGGCTACACCTTC
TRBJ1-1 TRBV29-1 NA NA CSVEKSTDTEAFF TGCAGCGTTGAAAAGAGTACAGACACTGAAGCTTTCTTT
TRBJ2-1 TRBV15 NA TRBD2 CATSRDRGENNEQFF TGTGCCACCAGCAGAGATCGGGGGGAAAACAATGAGCAGTTCTTC
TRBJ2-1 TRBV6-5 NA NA CASSYRGQSYNEQFF TGTGCCAGCAGTTACAGGGGCCAATCCTACAATGAGCAGTTCTTC
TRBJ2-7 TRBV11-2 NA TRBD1 CASSSRAGGINEQYF TGTGCCAGCAGCAGTCGAGCAGGGGGTATCAACGAGCAGTACTTC
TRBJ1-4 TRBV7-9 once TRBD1 CASRSTGATNEKLFF TGTGCCAGCAGGTCTACAGGGGCAACTAATGAAAAACTGTTTTTT
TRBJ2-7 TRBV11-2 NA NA CASSLDSVDYEQYF TGTGCCAGCAGCTTAGATAGCGTCGACTACGAGCAGTACTTC
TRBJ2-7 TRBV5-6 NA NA CASSGGGGSSYEQYF TGTGCCAGCAGCGGCGGGGGCGGGAGCTCCTACGAGCAGTACTTC
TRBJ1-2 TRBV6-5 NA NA CASSYVGWDGYTF TGTGCCAGCAGTTACGTAGGCTGGGATGGCTACACCTTC
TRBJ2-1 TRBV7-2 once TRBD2 CASSLVGLPNEQFF TGTGCCAGCAGCTTAGTGGGACTACCGAATGAGCAGTTCTTC
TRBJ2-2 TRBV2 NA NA CASRAGTGTGELFF TGTGCCAGCAGGGCCGGGACTGGGACCGGGGAGCTGTTTTTT
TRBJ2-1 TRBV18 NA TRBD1 CASSPPSGTGGENEQFF TGTGCCAGCTCACCCCCCTCCGGGACAGGGGGCGAAAATGAGCAGTTCTTC
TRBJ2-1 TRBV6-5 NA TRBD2 CASSYGVTSGVNEQFF TGTGCCAGCAGTTACGGGGTCACTAGCGGAGTCAATGAGCAGTTCTTC
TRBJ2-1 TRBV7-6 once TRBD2 CASSLATSAVYNEQFF TGTGCCAGCAGCTTAGCAACTAGCGCGGTCTACAATGAGCAGTTCTTC
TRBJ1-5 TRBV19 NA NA CASSIELNRAGDQPQHF TGTGCCAGTAGTATAGAACTGAACAGGGCCGGGGATCAGCCCCAGCATTTT